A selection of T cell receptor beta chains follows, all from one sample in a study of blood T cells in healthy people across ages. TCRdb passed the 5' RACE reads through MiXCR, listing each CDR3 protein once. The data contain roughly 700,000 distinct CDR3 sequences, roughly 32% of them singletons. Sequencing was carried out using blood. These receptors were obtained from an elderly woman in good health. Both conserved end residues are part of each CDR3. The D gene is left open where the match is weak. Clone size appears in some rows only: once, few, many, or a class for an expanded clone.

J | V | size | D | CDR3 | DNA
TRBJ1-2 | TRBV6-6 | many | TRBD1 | CASRWDRDANYGYTF | TGTGCCAGCCGGTGGGACAGGGACGCTAACTATGGCTACACCTTC
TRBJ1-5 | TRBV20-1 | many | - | CSASLGGAIRQPQHF | TGCAGTGCTAGTTTAGGAGGGGCGATTCGTCAGCCCCAGCATTTT
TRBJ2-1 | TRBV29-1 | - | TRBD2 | CSARLAILLNEQFF | TGCAGCGCCCGACTAGCGATCCTTCTGAATGAGCAGTTCTTC
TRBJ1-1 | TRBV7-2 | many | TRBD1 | CASSPRQGLEAEAFF | TGTGCCAGCAGCCCGCGACAGGGCTTGGAGGCTGAAGCTTTCTTT
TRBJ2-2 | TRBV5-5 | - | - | CASSLTGGLGGELFF | TGTGCCAGCAGCTTAACAGGCGGGTTGGGCGGGGAGCTGTTTTTT
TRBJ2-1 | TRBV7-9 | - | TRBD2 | CASTYREGAYNEQFF | TGTGCCAGCACTTACCGGGAGGGGGCCTACAATGAGCAGTTCTTC
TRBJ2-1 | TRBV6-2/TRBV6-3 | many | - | CASSYDFLGSAEQFF | TGTGCCAGCAGTTACGATTTTCTAGGTTCGGCTGAGCAGTTCTTC
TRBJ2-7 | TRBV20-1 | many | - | CSARDPASSSYEQYF | TGCAGTGCTAGAGATCCTGCATCCTCTTCATACGAGCAGTACTTC
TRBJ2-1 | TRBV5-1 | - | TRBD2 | CASSSGLAGGPRSYNEKFF | TGCGCCAGTAGCTCAGGACTAGCGGGGGGGCCTCGCTCCTACAATGAGAAGTTCTTC
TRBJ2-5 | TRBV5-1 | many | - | CASTRMTGQETQYF | TGCGCCAGCACCCGTATGACAGGACAAGAGACCCAGTACTTC
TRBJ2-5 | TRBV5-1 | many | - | CASSLESAAIGGTQYF | TGCGCCAGCAGCTTGGAGTCGGCCGCCATAGGAGGGACCCAGTACTTC
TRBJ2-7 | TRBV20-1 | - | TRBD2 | CSARVPLSGGPHEQYF | TGCAGTGCTAGAGTACCCCTTAGCGGGGGGCCCCACGAGCAGTACTTC
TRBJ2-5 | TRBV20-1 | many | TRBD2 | CSARGGLARQETQYF | TGCAGTGCTAGAGGGGGACTAGCGAGACAAGAGACCCAGTACTTC
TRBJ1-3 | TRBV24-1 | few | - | CATSDRRGGSIYF | TGTGCCACCAGTGACCGCAGGGGTGGCTCCATATATTTT
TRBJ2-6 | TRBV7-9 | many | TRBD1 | CASSSGQGPDSGANVLTF | TGTGCCAGCAGCTCCGGACAGGGGCCGGACTCTGGGGCCAACGTCCTGACTTTC
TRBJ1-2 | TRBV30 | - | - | CAWSVDLIGSGYTF | TGTGCCTGGAGTGTAGATCTGATCGGTTCCGGCTACACCTTC
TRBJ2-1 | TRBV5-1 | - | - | CASSLAVGGPYNEQFF | TGCGCCAGCAGCTTGGCCGTAGGAGGCCCCTACAATGAGCAGTTCTTC
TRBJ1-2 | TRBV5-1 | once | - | CASSFGYGSANYGYTF | TGCGCCAGCAGCTTTGGGTACGGCAGTGCTAACTATGGCTACACCTTC
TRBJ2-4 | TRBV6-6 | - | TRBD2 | CASSSDLAARQQYF | TGTGCCAGCAGTTCCGACCTAGCGGCCCGTCAGCAGTACTTC
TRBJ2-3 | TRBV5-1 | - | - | CASSLEAAGLTDTQYF | TGCGCCAGCAGCCTGGAAGCTGCAGGCCTCACAGATACGCAGTATTTT
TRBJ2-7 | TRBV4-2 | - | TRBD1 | CASSQDGAGQGSYEQYF | TGTGCCAGCAGCCAAGATGGGGCGGGACAGGGAAGCTACGAGCAGTACTTC
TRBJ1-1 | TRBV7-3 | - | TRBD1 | CASSSLDRVVDTEAFF | TGTGCCAGCAGCTCTTTAGACAGGGTCGTAGACACTGAAGCTTTCTTT
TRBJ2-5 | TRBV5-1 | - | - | CASSLEPSAQETQYF | TGCGCCAGCAGTCTAGAACCCTCGGCCCAAGAGACCCAGTACTTC
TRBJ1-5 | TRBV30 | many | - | CAWNRGQFNQPQHF | TGTGCCTGGAATAGAGGACAGTTTAATCAGCCCCAGCATTTT
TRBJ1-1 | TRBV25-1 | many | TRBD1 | CASSESGQGTFF | TGTGCCAGCAGTGAATCGGGACAGGGCACTTTCTTT
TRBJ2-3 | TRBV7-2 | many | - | CASSSGVAADTQYF | TGTGCCAGCAGCTCCGGGGTTGCCGCAGATACGCAGTATTTT
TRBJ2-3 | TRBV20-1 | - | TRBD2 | CSARSSHTSGSWADTQYF | TGCAGTGCTAGGTCTTCACACACGAGCGGGAGTTGGGCAGATACGCAGTATTTT
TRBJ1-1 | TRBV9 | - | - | CASSPSGATEAFF | TGTGCCAGCAGCCCCTCAGGGGCTACTGAAGCTTTCTTT
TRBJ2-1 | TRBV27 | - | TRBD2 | CASSSWTSGAYNEQFF | TGTGCCAGCAGTTCTTGGACTAGCGGGGCCTACAATGAGCAGTTCTTC
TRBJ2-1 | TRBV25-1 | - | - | CASSERVGSYNEQFF | TGTGCCAGCAGTGAGAGAGTGGGGTCCTACAATGAGCAGTTCTTC
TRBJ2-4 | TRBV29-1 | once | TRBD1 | CSVSTGVSGKNIQYF | TGCAGCGTGTCGACAGGGGTGTCTGGCAAAAACATTCAGTACTTC
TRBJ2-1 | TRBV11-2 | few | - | CASSLGGRVSSYNEQFF | TGTGCCAGCAGCTTAGGTGGGCGTGTCTCTTCCTACAATGAGCAGTTCTTC
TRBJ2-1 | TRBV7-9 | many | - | CASTVGGSPSGEQFF | TGTGCCAGCACCGTCGGGGGCTCTCCCTCCGGTGAGCAGTTCTTC
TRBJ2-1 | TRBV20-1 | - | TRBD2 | CSARIPSGGSYNEQFF | TGCAGTGCTAGAATCCCGAGCGGGGGGTCCTACAATGAGCAGTTCTTC
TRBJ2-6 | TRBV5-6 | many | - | CASSLSPGGGRFVSGANVLTF | TGTGCCAGCAGCTTATCCCCCGGGGGAGGCCGATTCGTGTCTGGGGCCAACGTCCTGACTTTC
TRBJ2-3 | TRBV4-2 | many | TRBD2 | CASSQTGTKSTDTQYF | TGTGCCAGCAGCCAAACCGGGACTAAGAGCACAGATACGCAGTATTTT
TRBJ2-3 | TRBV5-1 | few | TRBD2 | CASSPITGTSGNTDAQYF | TGCGCCAGCAGCCCAATCACCGGGACTAGCGGGAACACAGATGCGCAGTATTTT
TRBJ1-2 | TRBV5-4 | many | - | CASSLGSRVDYGYTF | TGTGCCAGCAGCTTGGGGTCCCGGGTCGACTATGGCTACACCTTC
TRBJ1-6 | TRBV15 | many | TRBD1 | CATSRDRVGRSPLHF | TGTGCCACCAGCCGGGACAGGGTCGGGCGGTCACCCCTCCACTTT
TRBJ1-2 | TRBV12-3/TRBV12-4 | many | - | CASSLTGTSGFGYTF | TGTGCCAGCAGTTTAACAGGGACTAGCGGGTTTGGCTACACCTTC
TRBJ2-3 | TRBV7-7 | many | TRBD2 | CASSRDYGDTQYF | TGTGCTAGCAGCCGGGACTACGGGGATACGCAGTATTTT
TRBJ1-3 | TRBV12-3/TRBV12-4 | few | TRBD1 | CASSRSGQGDTIYF | TGTGCCAGCAGTCGTTCGGGACAGGGGGACACCATATATTTT
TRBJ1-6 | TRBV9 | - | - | CASSEQGEGSPLHF | TGTGCCAGCAGCGAACAGGGTGAAGGATCACCCCTCCACTTT
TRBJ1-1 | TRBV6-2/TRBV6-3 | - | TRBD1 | CASSYRQGVANTEAFF | TGTGCCAGCAGTTATCGACAGGGTGTCGCGAACACTGAAGCTTTCTTT
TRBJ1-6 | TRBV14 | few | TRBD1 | CASSQLDRRSPLHF | TGTGCCAGCAGCCAACTGGACAGGCGTTCACCCCTCCACTTT
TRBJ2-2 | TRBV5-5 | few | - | CASSPRGADKGTGELFF | TGTGCCAGCAGCCCCCGAGGGGCGGACAAAGGGACCGGGGAGCTGTTTTTT
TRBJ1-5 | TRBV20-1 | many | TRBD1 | CSAREGARGNQPQHF | TGCAGTGCTAGGGAGGGGGCGAGGGGCAATCAGCCCCAGCATTTT
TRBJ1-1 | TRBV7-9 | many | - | CASSLSWNTEAFF | TGTGCCAGCAGCCTTTCTTGGAACACTGAAGCTTTCTTT
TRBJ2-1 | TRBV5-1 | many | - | CASSLEVGHRIQFF | TGCGCCAGCAGCTTGGAAGTGGGACACCGGATCCAGTTCTTC
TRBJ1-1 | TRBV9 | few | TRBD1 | CASSGGGTGGRNTEAFF | TGTGCCAGCAGCGGGGGGGGTACAGGGGGCCGGAACACTGAAGCTTTCTTT
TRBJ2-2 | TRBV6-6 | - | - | CASRATGELFF | TGTGCCAGCAGAGCTACCGGGGAGCTGTTTTTT